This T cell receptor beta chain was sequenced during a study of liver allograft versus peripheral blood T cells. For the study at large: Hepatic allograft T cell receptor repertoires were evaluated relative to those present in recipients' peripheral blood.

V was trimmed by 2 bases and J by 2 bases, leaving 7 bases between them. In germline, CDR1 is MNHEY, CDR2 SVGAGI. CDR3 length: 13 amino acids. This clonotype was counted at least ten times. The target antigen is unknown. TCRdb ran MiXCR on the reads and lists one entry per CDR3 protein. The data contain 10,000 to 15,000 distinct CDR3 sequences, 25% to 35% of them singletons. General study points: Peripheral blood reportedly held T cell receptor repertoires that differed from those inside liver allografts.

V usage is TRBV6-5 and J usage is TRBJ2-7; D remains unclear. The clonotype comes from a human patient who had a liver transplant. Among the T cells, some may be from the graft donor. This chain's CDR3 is CASSYNHPYEQYF. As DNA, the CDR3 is TGTGCCAGCAGTTACAACCACCCCTACGAGCAGTACTTC.